This T cell receptor (beta chain) stems from a study of shared clonotypes between healthy human individuals. At the level of the study: Donors had three CD4 naive, three CD4 memory, two CD8 naive and one CD8 memory plate apiece. General study points: Clonotype sharing among donors was thought likely to change with sequencing depth.

Naive CD8 populations comprised CD45RO-negative cells positively selected for CCR7, excluding terminally differentiated effector memory CD45RA+ cells. With regard to this clone: Its antigen is unknown.

Profiling relied on immunoSEQ multiplex PCR, and the TCRdb table lists in-frame clones only, not all of them. The data contain about 1.9 million clones, about 93% of them seen just once; the ten biggest clones take up over 1.5%. This TCR was recovered from a man younger than 30 in good health. Some clones in this sample may be carry-over from other donors' samples. The source material was naive CD8+ T cells from PBMCs.

CDR3 sequence reads: CASSVVGQGIVTGELFF. In DNA form, the CDR3 reads TGTGCCAGCAGCGTAGTTGGGCAGGGCATCGTCACCGGGGAGCTGTTTTTT. This chain links TRBV9 with TRBJ2-2; a weak D match, TRBD1 (5 bases). V was trimmed by 0 bases and J by 4 bases, leaving 16 bases between them. The germline gives CDR1 SGDLS, CDR2 YYNGEE. This CDR3 spans 17 amino acids.